This is a list of T cell receptor beta chains from one sample in a study of cytomegalovirus exposure and HLA in healthy donors. Assay used: immunoSEQ multiplex PCR; TCRdb lists only in-frame clones, some missing. The sample yields 150,000 or so clones, 75% to 80% seen once. The sequencing input was PBMCs. The source is a man aged 35 to 55 in good health and CMV-seropositive. Both conserved end residues are part of each CDR3. Fields, in order: clone size, J gene, D gene, V gene, CDR3 DNA, CDR3 protein. The D gene is left open where the match is weak. Not all rows give a size; the values are once, few, many and, for expanded clones, a class.

- | TRBJ2-5 | - | TRBV11-2 | TGTGCCAGCAGCTTAGGGGGGGGCTTGGGGGAGACCCAGTACTTC | CASSLGGGLGETQYF
few | TRBJ1-5 | - | TRBV2 | TGTGCCAGCAGTGATGTGGGGGGCGGGAGTCAGCCCCAGCATTTT | CASSDVGGGSQPQHF
- | TRBJ1-5 | - | TRBV6-1 | TGTGCCAGCAGTGAAATCTGGGAGGGTCAGCCCCAGCATTTT | CASSEIWEGQPQHF
- | TRBJ1-6 | TRBD1 | TRBV6-6 | TGTGCCAGCAGTTCGGGACAGGGCTCACCCCTCCACTTT | CASSSGQGSPLHF
- | TRBJ1-6 | - | TRBV11-3 | TGTGCCAGCAGCTTAGCGGGGGGACACCCCGGGTTGGCCCTCCACTTT | CASSLAGGHPGLALHF
- | TRBJ2-1 | - | TRBV5-1 | TGCGCCAGCAGCCGCACCGGGTCATACAATGAGCAGTTCTTC | CASSRTGSYNEQFF
- | TRBJ1-6 | - | TRBV5-1 | TGCGCCAGCAGCGCCCGGGACGGGAGCTCCTATAATTCACCCCTCCACTTT | CASSARDGSSYNSPLHF
- | TRBJ1-1 | - | TRBV11-1 | TGTGCCAGCAGTTTACAGGGCATGAATACTGAAGCTTTCTTT | CASSLQGMNTEAFF
- | TRBJ2-7 | TRBD2 | TRBV5-1 | TGCGCCAGCAGCTTGGGGACTAGCGGGACTATCGAGCAGTACTTC | CASSLGTSGTIEQYF
few | TRBJ1-1 | - | TRBV19 | TGTGCCAGTATGATGCGGGGCGAGGGAGGCACTGAAGCTTTCTTT | CASMMRGEGGTEAFF
- | TRBJ1-5 | - | TRBV5-1 | TGCGCCAGCCGCGCGGGGGCAGGGGGCAATCAGCCCCAGCATTTT | CASRAGAGGNQPQHF
- | TRBJ2-1 | TRBD2 | TRBV11-2 | TGTGCCAGCAGCTCCGGCTCGGGACTAGCGGGAGGCAATGAGCAGTTCTTC | CASSSGSGLAGGNEQFF
- | TRBJ2-1 | - | TRBV5-1 | TGCGCCAGCAGCGAATCAACAGGGAGCTCCTACAATGAGCAGTTCTTC | CASSESTGSSYNEQFF
- | TRBJ1-2 | - | TRBV5-1 | TGCGCCAGCAGCTTGTGGGGGGAGGCTACGGGCTACACCTTC | CASSLWGEATGYTF
- | TRBJ1-1 | - | TRBV6-1 | TGTGCCAGCAGTGAAGCGATGGGAGGGACGCTGGGAGCTTTCTTT | CASSEAMGGTLGAFF
- | TRBJ1-3 | - | TRBV7-2 | TGTGCCAGCAGCTTATATGCTGGAAACACCATATATTTT | CASSLYAGNTIYF
- | TRBJ2-5 | TRBD2 | TRBV6-6 | TGTGCCAGCAGGGTTAGCGGGGGCTACCAAGAGACCCAGTACTTC | CASRVSGGYQETQYF
- | TRBJ2-7 | TRBD1 | TRBV9 | TGTGCCAGCAGCGGTCGGGACAGTTCCTACGAGCAGTACTTC | CASSGRDSSYEQYF
- | TRBJ2-7 | - | TRBV7-8 | TGTGCCAGCAGCTTAATCCAGGGCGAGCAGTACTTC | CASSLIQGEQYF
- | TRBJ1-4 | TRBD1 | TRBV29-1 | TGCAGCGTTGAATTTCCAGGGGGTGAAAAACTGTTTTTT | CSVEFPGGEKLFF
- | TRBJ2-1 | TRBD2 | TRBV9 | TGTGCCAGCAGCGTCCCTAGCGGGAATGAGCAGTTCTTC | CASSVPSGNEQFF
- | TRBJ2-7 | - | TRBV7-9 | TGTGCCAGCAGCCGAGGGTTACGACAGGTTGTGGACGAGCAGTACTTC | CASSRGLRQVVDEQYF
- | TRBJ1-1 | - | TRBV7-8 | TGTGCCAGCAGCCCGGCGGGGGGGGCCACTGAAGCTTTCTTT | CASSPAGGATEAFF
- | TRBJ2-7 | - | TRBV10-3 | TGTGCCATCACCTGGGGGGAGCTCTACGAGCAGTACTTC | CAITWGELYEQYF
- | TRBJ2-2 | TRBD1 | TRBV7-9 | TGTGCCAGCACGCTAACAGGGGCCGGGGAGCTGTTTTTT | CASTLTGAGELFF
- | TRBJ2-3 | TRBD2 | TRBV10-2 | TGCGCCAGCAGCCGACTTAGCGGGAGCGGGAAAGATACGCAGTATTTT | CASSRLSGSGKDTQYF
- | TRBJ2-5 | - | TRBV11-2 | TGTGCCAGCAGCTTAGGCAGGCTTCCGGTTGAGACCCAGTACTTC | CASSLGRLPVETQYF
- | TRBJ1-5 | - | TRBV10-3 | TGTGCCATCAGTGAGGGGGAGGGGTCGCCAACCAATCAGCCCCAGCATTTT | CAISEGEGSPTNQPQHF
- | TRBJ1-2 | - | TRBV5-8 | TGTGCCAGCAGCTTAATTAGCGTGACCCGGGGCTATGGCTACACCTTC | CASSLISVTRGYGYTF
- | TRBJ2-7 | TRBD1 | TRBV4-1 | TGCGCCAGCAGCCAGAAACAGGGGGCCGAATCCTACGAGCAGTACTTC | CASSQKQGAESYEQYF
- | TRBJ2-5 | - | TRBV19 | TGTGCCAGTAGTATTGTATTCCAAGAGACCCAGTACTTC | CASSIVFQETQYF
- | TRBJ2-5 | TRBD2 | TRBV19 | TGTGCCAGTGAAGGGACTAGCGGTGCGAAGACCCAGTACTTC | CASEGTSGAKTQYF
- | TRBJ2-7 | - | TRBV7-3 | TGTGCCAGCAGCCCCCCCCCGGGACACCACTACGAGCAGTACTTC | CASSPPPGHHYEQYF
- | TRBJ1-1 | - | TRBV28 | TGTGCCAGCTGGGGGACTCAAGAAGCTTTCTTT | CASWGTQEAFF
- | TRBJ1-5 | - | TRBV6-1 | TGTGCCAGCAGACAGGGATCCAATCAGCCCCAGCATTTT | CASRQGSNQPQHF
- | TRBJ1-6 | TRBD1 | TRBV6-5 | TGTGCCAGCAGTTCTGCCGGGACAGGTCTCTCACCCCTCCACTTT | CASSSAGTGLSPLHF
- | TRBJ2-5 | TRBD1 | TRBV5-4 | TGTGCCAGCAGCCGGGCCCGACAGGGGATGGAGGAGACCCAGTACTTC | CASSRARQGMEETQYF
- | TRBJ1-1 | TRBD1 | TRBV5-1 | TGCGCCAGCAGCCCCGGGACAGGGGGCACTGAAGCTTTCTTT | CASSPGTGGTEAFF
once | TRBJ2-5 | - | TRBV29-1 | TGCAGCGTTTCGAGGGAATACAACCAAGAGACCCAGTACTTC | CSVSREYNQETQYF
- | TRBJ2-5 | - | TRBV2 | TGTGCCAGCGGACTACTCCAAGAGACCCAGTACTTC | CASGLLQETQYF
- | TRBJ2-7 | - | TRBV5-6 | TGTGCCAGCAGCTTGTCTCTCCACGAGCAGTACTTC | CASSLSLHEQYF
- | TRBJ2-5 | TRBD2 | TRBV5-4 | TGTGCCGGCGCGGGAGGGCCTGTGGAGACCCAGTACTTC | CAGAGGPVETQYF
few | TRBJ2-3 | - | TRBV27 | TGTGCCAGCAGCTTAGACAGGCCGATTCCCACAGATACGCAGTATTTT | CASSLDRPIPTDTQYF
- | TRBJ2-7 | - | TRBV28 | TGTGCCAGCAGTCCCTCAGGGGGAGGATACGAGCAGTACTTC | CASSPSGGGYEQYF
- | TRBJ1-2 | - | TRBV11-2 | TGTGCCAGCAGCTTATCAAAGGGGGCTAACTATGGCTACACCTTC | CASSLSKGANYGYTF
- | TRBJ1-1 | - | TRBV6-4 | TGTGCCAGCAGTGCTCAGGCCAACACTGAAGCTTTCTTT | CASSAQANTEAFF
- | TRBJ2-3 | TRBD1 | TRBV6-6 | TGTGCCAGCAGGTCGCAGGGGGCCGGCACAGATACGCAGTATTTT | CASRSQGAGTDTQYF
- | TRBJ2-5 | - | TRBV5-6 | TGTGCCAGCAGCCCCTTATCCGGGAGTAGCGAGACCCAGTACTTC | CASSPLSGSSETQYF
- | TRBJ2-7 | TRBD1 | TRBV4-2 | TGTGCCAGCAGCCAAGATCAAGGGGACAGGGGCTACGAGCAGTACTTC | CASSQDQGDRGYEQYF
- | TRBJ1-2 | - | TRBV7-6 | TGTGCCAGCAGCTTAGCGACCCAGGCCCCTGGCTATGGCTACACCTTC | CASSLATQAPGYGYTF
- | TRBJ1-5 | TRBD1 | TRBV19 | TGTGCCAGTAGCGAAAGGACAGGGAGCAATCAGCCCCAGCATTTT | CASSERTGSNQPQHF
- | TRBJ1-2 | - | TRBV7-8 | TGTGCCAGCAGCTCCAGAGTGGGGGGGCGCACGGAAGGCTACACCTTC | CASSSRVGGRTEGYTF
medium-sized | TRBJ2-7 | TRBD2 | TRBV7-8 | TGTGCCAGCAGCGCCCTAGCGGAGGGCTACGAGCAGTACTTC | CASSALAEGYEQYF
- | TRBJ1-1 | - | TRBV30 | TGTGCCTACACACGCGGGCAGGGAGGGGCTTTCTTT | CAYTRGQGGAFF